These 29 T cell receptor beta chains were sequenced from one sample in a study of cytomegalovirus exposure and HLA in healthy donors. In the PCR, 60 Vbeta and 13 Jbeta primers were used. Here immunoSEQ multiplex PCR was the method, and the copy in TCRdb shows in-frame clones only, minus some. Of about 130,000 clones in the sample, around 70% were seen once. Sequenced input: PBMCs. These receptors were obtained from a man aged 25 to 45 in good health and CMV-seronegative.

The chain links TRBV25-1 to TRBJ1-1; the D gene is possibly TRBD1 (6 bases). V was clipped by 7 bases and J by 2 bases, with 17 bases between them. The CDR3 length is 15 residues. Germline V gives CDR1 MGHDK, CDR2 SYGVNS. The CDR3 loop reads CASTTGGASNTEAFF. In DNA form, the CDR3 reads TGTGCCAGCACGACGGGGGGGGCGTCTAACACTGAAGCTTTCTTT. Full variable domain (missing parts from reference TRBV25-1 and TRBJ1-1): EADIYQTPRYLVIGTGKKITLECSQTMGHDKMYWYQQDPGMELHLIHYSYGVNSTEKGDLSSESTVSRIRTEHFPLTLESARPSHTSQYLCASTTGGASNTEAFFGQGTRLTVV.

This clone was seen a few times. In nucleotides, the CDR3 is TGTGCCAGCAGCTACACGGGCTCTGGAAACACCATATATTTT. It encodes CASSYTGSGNTIYF. The chain has TRBV7-9 and TRBJ1-3, with D uncertain. Trimming took 4 bases from V and 0 from J, leaving 7 bases between them. The CDR3 runs 14 residues. Germline V gives CDR1 SEHNR, CDR2 FQNEAQ (reference sequence).

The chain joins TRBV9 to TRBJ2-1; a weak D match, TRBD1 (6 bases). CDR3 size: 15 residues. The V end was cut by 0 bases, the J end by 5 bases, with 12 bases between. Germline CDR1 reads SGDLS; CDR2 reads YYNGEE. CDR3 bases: TGTGCCAGCAGCGTAGTGGGGGCTTGGGACAATGAGCAGTTCTTC. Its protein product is CASSVVGAWDNEQFF.

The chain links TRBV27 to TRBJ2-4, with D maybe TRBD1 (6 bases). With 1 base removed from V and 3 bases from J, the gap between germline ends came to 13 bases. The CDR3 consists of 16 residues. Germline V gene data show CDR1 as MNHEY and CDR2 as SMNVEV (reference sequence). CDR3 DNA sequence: TGTGCCAGCAGTTTATTGGGGGCGCATGGCAAAAACATTCAGTACTTC. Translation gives CASSLLGAHGKNIQYF.

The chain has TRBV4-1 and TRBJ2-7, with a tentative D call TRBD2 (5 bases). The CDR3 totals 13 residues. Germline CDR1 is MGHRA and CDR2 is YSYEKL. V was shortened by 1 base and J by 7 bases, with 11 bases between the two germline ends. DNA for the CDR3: TGCGCCAGCAGCCAAGGGCTAGCCCGAGAGCAGTACTTC. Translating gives CASSQGLAREQYF.

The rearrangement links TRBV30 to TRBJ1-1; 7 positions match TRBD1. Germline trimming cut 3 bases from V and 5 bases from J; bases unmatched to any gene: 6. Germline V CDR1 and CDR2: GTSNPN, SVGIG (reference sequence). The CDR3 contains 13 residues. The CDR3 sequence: CAWSFQGETEAFF. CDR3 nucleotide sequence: TGTGCCTGGAGCTTTCAGGGGGAAACTGAAGCTTTCTTT.

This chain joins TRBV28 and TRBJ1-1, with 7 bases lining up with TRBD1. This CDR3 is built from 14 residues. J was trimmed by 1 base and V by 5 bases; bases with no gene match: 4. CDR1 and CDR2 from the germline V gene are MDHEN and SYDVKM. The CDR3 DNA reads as TGTGCCAGCAGTGTGACAGGGACGAACACTGAAGCTTTCTTT. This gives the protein CASSVTGTNTEAFF.

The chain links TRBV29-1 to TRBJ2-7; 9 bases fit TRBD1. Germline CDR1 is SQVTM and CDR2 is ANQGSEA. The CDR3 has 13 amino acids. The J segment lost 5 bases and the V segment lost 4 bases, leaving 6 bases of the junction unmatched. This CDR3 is CSVVGTGWHEQYF. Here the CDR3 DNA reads TGCAGCGTTGTGGGGACAGGGTGGCACGAGCAGTACTTC.

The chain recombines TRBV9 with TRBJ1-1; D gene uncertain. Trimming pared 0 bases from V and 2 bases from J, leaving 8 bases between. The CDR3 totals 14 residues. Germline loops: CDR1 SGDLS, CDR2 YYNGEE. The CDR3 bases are TGTGCCAGCAGCGTAGAAGGGAGCAACACTGAAGCTTTCTTT. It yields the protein CASSVEGSNTEAFF.

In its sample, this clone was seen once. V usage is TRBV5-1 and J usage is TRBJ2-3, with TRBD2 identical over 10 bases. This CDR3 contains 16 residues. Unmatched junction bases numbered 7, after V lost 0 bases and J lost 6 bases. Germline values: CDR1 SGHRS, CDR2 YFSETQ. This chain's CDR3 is CASSLAVAGGMDTQYF. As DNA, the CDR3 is TGCGCCAGCAGCTTGGCGGTAGCGGGGGGCATGGATACGCAGTATTTT.

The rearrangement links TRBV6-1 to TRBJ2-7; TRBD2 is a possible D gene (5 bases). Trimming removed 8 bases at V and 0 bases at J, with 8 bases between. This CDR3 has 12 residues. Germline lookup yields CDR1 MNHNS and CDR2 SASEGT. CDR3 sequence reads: CASPGNSYEQYF. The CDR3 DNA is TGTGCCAGCCCCGGGAACTCCTACGAGCAGTACTTC.

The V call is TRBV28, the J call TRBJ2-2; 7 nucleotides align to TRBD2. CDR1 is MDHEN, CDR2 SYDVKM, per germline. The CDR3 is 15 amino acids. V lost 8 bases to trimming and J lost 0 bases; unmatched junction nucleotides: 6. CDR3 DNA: TGTGCCAGCGTTGGGGCGGGGGCGAACACCGGGGAGCTGTTTTTT. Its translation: CASVGAGANTGELFF.

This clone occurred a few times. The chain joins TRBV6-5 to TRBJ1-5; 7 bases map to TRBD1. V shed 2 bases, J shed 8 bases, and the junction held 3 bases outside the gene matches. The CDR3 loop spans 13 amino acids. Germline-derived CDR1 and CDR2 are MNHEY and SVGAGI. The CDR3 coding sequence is TGTGCCAGCAGTTACGGACAGGCCGAGCCCCAGCATTTT. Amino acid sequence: CASSYGQAEPQHF.

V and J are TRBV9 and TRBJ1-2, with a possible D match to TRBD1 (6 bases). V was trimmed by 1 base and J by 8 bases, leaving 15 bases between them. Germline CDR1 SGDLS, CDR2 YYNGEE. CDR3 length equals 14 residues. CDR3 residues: CASSVLQGLSGYTF. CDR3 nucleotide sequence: TGTGCCAGCAGCGTACTACAGGGCTTATCGGGCTACACCTTC.

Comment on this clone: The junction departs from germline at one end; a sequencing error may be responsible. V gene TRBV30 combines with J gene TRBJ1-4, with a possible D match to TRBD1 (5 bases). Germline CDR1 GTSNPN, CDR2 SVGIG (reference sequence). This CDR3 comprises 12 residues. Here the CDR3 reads CAWRGLDENLFF. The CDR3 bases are TGTGCCTGGAGGGGACTCGATGAAAACCTGTTTTTT.

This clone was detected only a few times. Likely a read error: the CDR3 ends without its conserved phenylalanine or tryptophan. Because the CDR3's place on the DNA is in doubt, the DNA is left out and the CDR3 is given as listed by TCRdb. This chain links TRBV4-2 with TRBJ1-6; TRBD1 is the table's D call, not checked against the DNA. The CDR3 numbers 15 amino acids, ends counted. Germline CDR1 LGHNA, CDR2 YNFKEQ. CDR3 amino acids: CASSQGGQGFSPLQV.

The CDR3 sequence: CASSVSSGYEQYF. The CDR3 DNA is TGTGCCAGCAGCGTTAGTAGCGGTTACGAGCAGTACTTC. The genes are TRBV9 and TRBJ2-7; perhaps TRBD2 as D (6 bases). Per the germline V gene, CDR1 is SGDLS and CDR2 is YYNGEE. The CDR3 runs to 13 residues. V dropped 2 bases and J dropped 4 bases, with 10 bases sitting between them.

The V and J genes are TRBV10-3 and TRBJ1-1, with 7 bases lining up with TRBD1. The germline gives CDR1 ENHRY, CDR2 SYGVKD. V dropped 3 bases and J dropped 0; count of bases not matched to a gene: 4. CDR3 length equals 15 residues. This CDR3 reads CAISDTRGVNTEAFF. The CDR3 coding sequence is TGTGCCATCAGTGATACCAGGGGGGTGAACACTGAAGCTTTCTTT.

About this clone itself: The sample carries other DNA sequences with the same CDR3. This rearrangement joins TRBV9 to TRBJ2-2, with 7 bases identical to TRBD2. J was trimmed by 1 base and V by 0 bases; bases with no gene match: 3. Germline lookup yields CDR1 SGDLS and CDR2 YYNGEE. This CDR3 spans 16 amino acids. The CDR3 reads CASSVGLAGNTGELFF. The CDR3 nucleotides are TGTGCCAGCAGCGTAGGACTAGCAGGGAACACCGGGGAGCTGTTTTTT.

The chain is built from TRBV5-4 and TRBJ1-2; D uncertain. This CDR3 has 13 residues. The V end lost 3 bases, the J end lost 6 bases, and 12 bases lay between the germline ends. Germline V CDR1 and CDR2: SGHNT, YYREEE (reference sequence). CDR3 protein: CASSSLHGDGYTF. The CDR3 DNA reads TGTGCCAGCAGCTCCCTTCACGGGGATGGCTACACCTTC.

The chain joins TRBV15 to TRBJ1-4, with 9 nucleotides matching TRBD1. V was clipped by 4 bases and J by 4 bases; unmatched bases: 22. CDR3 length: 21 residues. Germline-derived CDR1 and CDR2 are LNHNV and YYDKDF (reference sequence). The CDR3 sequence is CATSKKPDRGNMYRVNEKLFF. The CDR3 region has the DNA TGTGCCACCAGCAAGAAGCCGGACAGGGGAAATATGTATCGTGTTAATGAAAAACTGTTTTTT.

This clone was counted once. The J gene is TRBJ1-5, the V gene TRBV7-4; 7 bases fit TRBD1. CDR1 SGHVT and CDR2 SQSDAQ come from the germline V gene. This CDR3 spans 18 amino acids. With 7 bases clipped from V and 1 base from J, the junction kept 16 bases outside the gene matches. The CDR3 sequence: CASITSGQEVISNQPQHF. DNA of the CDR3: TGTGCCAGCATCACTTCCGGACAGGAGGTGATAAGCAATCAGCCCCAGCATTTT.

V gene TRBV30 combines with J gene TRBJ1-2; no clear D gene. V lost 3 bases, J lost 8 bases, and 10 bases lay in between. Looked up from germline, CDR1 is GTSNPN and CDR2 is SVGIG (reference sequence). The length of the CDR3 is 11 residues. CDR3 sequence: CAWRTAVGYTF. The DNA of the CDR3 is TGTGCCTGGAGGACGGCGGTAGGCTACACCTTC.

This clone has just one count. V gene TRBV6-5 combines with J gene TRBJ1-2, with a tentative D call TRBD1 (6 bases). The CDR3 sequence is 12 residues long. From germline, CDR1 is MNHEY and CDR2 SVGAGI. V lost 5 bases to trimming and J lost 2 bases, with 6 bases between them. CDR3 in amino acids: CASSDRNYGYTF. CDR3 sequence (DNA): TGTGCCAGCAGTGACAGGAACTATGGCTACACCTTC.

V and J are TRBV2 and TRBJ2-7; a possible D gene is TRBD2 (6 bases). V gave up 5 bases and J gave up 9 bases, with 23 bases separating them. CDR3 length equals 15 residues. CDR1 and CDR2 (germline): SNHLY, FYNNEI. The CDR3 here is CASSISGLALTTQYF. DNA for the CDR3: TGTGCCAGCAGTATTAGCGGCCTCGCCCTTACGACGCAGTACTTC.

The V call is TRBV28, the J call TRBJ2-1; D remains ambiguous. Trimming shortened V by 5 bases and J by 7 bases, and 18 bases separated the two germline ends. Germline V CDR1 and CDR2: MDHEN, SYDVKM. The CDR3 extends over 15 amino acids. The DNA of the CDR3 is TGTGCCAGCAGTCCCCGTCTACTACCTGGGAATGAGCAGTTCTTC. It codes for CASSPRLLPGNEQFF.

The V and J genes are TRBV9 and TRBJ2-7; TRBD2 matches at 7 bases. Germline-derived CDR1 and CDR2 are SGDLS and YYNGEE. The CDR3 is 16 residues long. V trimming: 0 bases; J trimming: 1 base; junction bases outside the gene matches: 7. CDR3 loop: CASSVEGLAASYEQYF. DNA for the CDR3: TGTGCCAGCAGCGTAGAAGGGCTAGCGGCGTCCTACGAGCAGTACTTC. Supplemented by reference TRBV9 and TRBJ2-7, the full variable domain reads DSGVTQTPKHLITATGQRVTLRCSPRSGDLSVYWYQQSLDQGLQFLIQYYNGEERAKGNILERFSAQQFPDLHSELNLSSLELGDSALYFCASSVEGLAASYEQYFGPGTRLTVT.

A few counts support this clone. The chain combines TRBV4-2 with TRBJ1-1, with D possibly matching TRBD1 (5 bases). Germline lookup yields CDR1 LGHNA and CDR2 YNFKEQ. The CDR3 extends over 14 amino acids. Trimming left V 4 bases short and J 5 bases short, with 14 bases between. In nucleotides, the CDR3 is TGTGCCAGCAGCCTCCCTTCGGGGGGGACTGAAGCTTTCTTT. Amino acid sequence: CASSLPSGGTEAFF.

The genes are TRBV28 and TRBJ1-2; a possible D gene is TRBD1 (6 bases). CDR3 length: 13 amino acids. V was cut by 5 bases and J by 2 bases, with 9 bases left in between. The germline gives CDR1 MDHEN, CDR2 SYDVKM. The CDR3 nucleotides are TGTGCCAGCAGTCAGGGACAAAACTATGGCTACACCTTC. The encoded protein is CASSQGQNYGYTF.